The entry below gives a single T cell receptor beta chain sequence along with its context. This clone has more than one count but fewer than ten. It has no known antigen specificity. No qualities accompany the bases; no much larger clone lies one base away. Using the deep immunoSEQ assay, TCR CDR3 regions were amplified from genomic DNA by multiplex PCR. Extracted genomic DNA from each cell subset was spread evenly across all wells of several immunoSEQ 96-well plates, with each plate serving as a replicate. For sorted subsets, each replicate PCR was loaded with approximately 190 ng genomic DNA, equivalent to roughly 30,000 T cell genomes. Purified libraries were measured with a Qubit 3.0 fluorometer, size-checked on a Bioanalyzer 2100, and measured again with the KAPA Library Quantification kit. Every immunoSEQ 96-well plate was sequenced on a dedicated single-read 150-cycle Illumina NextSeq 550 flow cell. As for the original processing: Because the immunoSEQ output included only junctional sequences and no quality scores, the filtering could not be the same as the filtering used for full-length reads. To assign V/J genes and CDR3, sequences were annotated against IMGT germline references using PyIR, a Python wrapper for IgBLAST v1.9. Reads were filtered out if the reads had weak V/J assignments (E-value above 1e-6), no CDR3, stop codons, out-of-frame junctions, or ambiguous translated residues. V3J clonotypes were defined by identical inferred V gene, J gene, and CDR3 amino acid sequence. The percentage overlap between two repertoires was calculated by dividing the number of shared unique clonotypes by the size of the smaller repertoire. Repertoire richness was assessed with RTK rarefaction, the Chao1 estimator, and Recon v2.1 estimates of unobserved clonotypes. Generation probabilities for all TCRbeta clonotypes obtained by the gDNA method from several donors were computed using OLGA. Sourced from immuneACCESS, this table was stored by TCRdb with only in-frame sequences that have V and J called. A share of the clones is absent; for the studies checked, an unresolved V gene accounts for under half, and the remainder has no known explanation. V and J calls and clone size follow that table, whereas D and trimming were derived from the DNA. The sample table holds 950,000 to 1,100,000 clones, of which around 74% were seen once. Approximately 1.3% of the sample is taken by the ten largest.

The data belong to a study of shared clonotypes between healthy human individuals (dated by TCRdb to 2018 to 2020). About the full investigation: A couple of women and a few men aged 18 to 49 years were included in the cohort. Per donor, three plates each were used for CD4 naive and CD4 memory, two for CD8 naive, and one for CD8 memory. To estimate repertoire size and how much clonotype sharing occurs between individuals, the study deeply sequenced the blood TCR repertoires of roughly 5 healthy adults. Libraries were prepared and TCR repertoires were sequenced by different laboratories using diverse techniques, in order to increase sequencing depth and limit assay-specific biases. Each donor's leukapheresis produced roughly between about 0.8 and 10 billion PBMCs.

On the study overall, not on this receptor specifically: Rarefaction of sorted-subset datasets indicated incomplete sequencing despite the large sequencing depth. Compared with non-shared clonotypes, the clonotypes found in all four sorted-subset donors had higher generation probabilities. When a few donors were compared, the shared fraction of clonotypes was about 5.4% for naive CD4, 3.5% to 4% for naive CD8, more than 2% for memory CD4, and 0.35% to 0.4% for memory CD8. Only blood was sampled, and tissue TCR repertoires likely differ from those in blood. Because the study included a small number of donors, the genetic and exposure-history diversity represented was limited. Pairwise subsampling indicated that sequencing depth was expected to affect the degree of clonotype sharing among donors. Naive subsets generally had larger estimated clonotype richness than memory subsets.

Donors were healthy HIV-negative adults with no recently reported acute infections or vaccinations. Every donor was a Caucasian adult residing in Nashville, Tennessee, USA. CD4+ T cells were enriched by magnetic negative selection; naive cells were then positively selected on CD45RA, and the negative fraction formed the memory subset. Blood was obtained by leukapheresis, after which PBMCs were separated by Ficoll-Histopaque density gradient centrifugation and cryopreserved in liquid nitrogen vapor phase. Purity and quantity of every magnetically sorted T cell population were checked by analytical flow cytometry. From each sorted fraction, genomic DNA was isolated and quantified by UV absorbance on a Nanodrop 2000c. The specimen was memory CD4+ T cells sorted from blood. This specimen's cell subset or site label, interpreted: CD45RA-negative fraction. This receptor was obtained from a man younger than 35 in good health.

The nucleotide sequence reads TGTGCCAGCAGCAATTCCCCAGGTTGGGGTGGCTACACCTTC. Its coded protein is CASSNSPGWGGYTF. This receptor chain uses TRBV21-1 and TRBJ1-2. TRBV21-1 is assigned pseudogene status. The CDR3 sequence holds 14 residues, the cysteine and phenylalanine included. The kept DNA is CDR3 alone, 42 bases in frame from the first base.